This T cell receptor beta chain was sequenced during a study of cytomegalovirus exposure and HLA in healthy donors. General observations from the study: An analysis was carried out at a later point. It showed that HLA-associated TCR beta chains were more clonally expanded than equally common non-associated chains. In a later analysis, V- and J-gene trimming of beta chains associated with a DCLRE1C missense variant, replicated independently.

Regarding this clone: As yet, its antigen is unknown.

Per germline, CDR1 SNHLY and CDR2 FYNNEI. The CDR3 runs 16 residues. With V trimmed by 3 bases and J by 4 bases, 7 bases remained unmatched. PCR was performed using 60 Vbeta and 13 Jbeta primers. The method was immunoSEQ multiplex PCR; TCRdb's version includes in-frame clones alone and lacks a portion of them. The table has about 180,000 clones, around 84% seen once. Sequencing was carried out using PBMCs. The receptor was isolated from a girl aged 2-15 years in good health and CMV-seropositive. The chain has TRBV2 and TRBJ2-2; 8 bases are a match to TRBD1. The CDR3 sequence: CASSEDRDLGTGELFF. CDR3 bases: TGTGCCAGCAGTGAGGACAGGGATCTGGGCACCGGGGAGCTGTTTTTT.